The 23 T cell receptor beta chains listed next were all sequenced from one sample in a study of T-cell reconstitution after alpha-beta-depleted transplantation in children. Researchers prepared the TCRbeta library using unique molecular identifiers, the study reports. TCRdb recomputed calls from the PCR reads with MiXCR, one row per CDR3 protein. The table has around 380,000 distinct CDR3 sequences, 9.5% to 13% seen once; the top ten hold approximately 5%. The starting material was PBMCs from the stem cell graft donor, obtained from the stem cell graft. The receptor set was obtained from a human donor who donated a stem cell graft to a child with acute myeloid leukemia.

This clonotype was recorded many times. This rearrangement joins TRBV29-1 to TRBJ2-1; 10 nucleotides line up with TRBD1. The CDR3 is 11 amino acids. Germline trimming cut 8 bases from V and 9 bases from J; bases unmatched to any gene: 4. Germline values: CDR1 SQVTM, CDR2 ANQGSEA. CDR3 sequence reads: CSQGQGFEQFF. CDR3 bases: TGCAGCCAGGGACAGGGGTTTGAGCAGTTCTTC.

This clonotype has at least ten counts. This rearrangement joins TRBV10-3 to TRBJ1-1; weak D call: TRBD1 (5 bases). This CDR3 region has 12 residues. Germline V gene sequence: CDR1 ENHRY, CDR2 SYGVKD. V lost 2 bases to trimming and J lost 11 bases, with 12 bases between them. The CDR3: CAISETTEQAFF. The CDR3 DNA reads TGTGCCATCAGTGAGACGACAGAGCAGGCTTTCTTT.

This clonotype has more than one count but fewer than ten. The gene calls are TRBV12-3 or TRBV12-4 and TRBJ2-1; TRBD1 agrees at 8 bases. CDR3 length equals 15 residues. J was trimmed by 7 bases and V by 4 bases; bases with no gene match: 9. The CDR3 is CASSSPRTGSNEQFF. In DNA form, the CDR3 reads TGTGCCAGCAGTTCCCCACGGACAGGGAGTAATGAGCAGTTCTTC.

Written as DNA, the CDR3 is TGTGCCACCGCTCCCTCGGGTAGCGGGGATTACAATGAGCAGTTCTTC. It codes for CATAPSGSGDYNEQFF. This rearrangement joins TRBV24-1 to TRBJ2-1; 8 bases align to TRBD2. The CDR3 loop spans 16 amino acids. Germline V gives CDR1 KGHDR, CDR2 SFDVKD. J gave up 4 bases and V 9 bases, and 13 bases lay outside the gene matches.

J is TRBJ2-7 and V is TRBV4-3; perhaps TRBD2 as D (6 bases). Germline lookup yields CDR1 LGHNA and CDR2 YSLEER. V was trimmed by 3 bases and J by 4 bases, leaving 16 bases between them. The CDR3 is 15 residues long. The CDR3 is CASSQERAYGYEQYF. CDR3 sequence (DNA): TGCGCCAGCAGCCAGGAGCGGGCCTATGGGTACGAGCAGTACTTC.

This clonotype has only a few counts. This chain links TRBV30 with TRBJ2-3; D unresolved. CDR3 length: 10 amino acids. CDR1 GTSNPN and CDR2 SVGIG come from the germline V gene (reference sequence). V was trimmed by 2 bases and J by 5 bases, leaving 2 bases between them. The CDR3 here is CAWSLDTQYF. The CDR3 bases are TGTGCCTGGAGTCTAGATACGCAGTATTTT.

This clonotype was seen more than once but under ten times. This rearrangement joins TRBV12-3 or TRBV12-4 to TRBJ1-4, with TRBD1 identical over 9 bases. The CDR3 length is 15 residues. After removal of 6 bases from V and 8 bases from J, the junction contained 10 bases not matched to a gene. The DNA for the CDR3 is TGTGCCAGCAGGCATCGGGACAGGGTCGGGGAAAAACTGTTTTTT. Encoded protein: CASRHRDRVGEKLFF.

This clonotype was counted many times. The chain recombines TRBV9 with TRBJ2-7; perhaps TRBD1 as D (6 bases). This CDR3 region has 16 residues. Between the trimmed V and J ends, which lost 3 bases and 0 bases, there was a span of 16 bases. Germline CDR1 reads SGDLS; CDR2 reads YYNGEE. CDR3 in amino acids: CASSAYPRTVSYEQYF. The CDR3 nucleotides are TGTGCCAGCAGCGCCTACCCTCGGACAGTCTCCTACGAGCAGTACTTC.

The rearrangement joins TRBV15 to TRBJ2-3; TRBD1 aligns across 8 bases. This CDR3 contains 16 residues. J lost 1 base, V lost 5 bases, and 8 bases had no gene match. CDR1 and CDR2 (germline): LNHNV, YYDKDF (reference sequence). CDR3 sequence: CATSLLQGVGTDTQYF. As DNA, the CDR3 is TGTGCCACCAGCTTGTTACAGGGGGTTGGCACAGATACGCAGTATTTT.

In its sample, this clonotype was seen many times. The chain recombines TRBV4-1 with TRBJ2-1; 7 bases are a match to TRBD2. The germline gives CDR1 MGHRA, CDR2 YSYEKL. The V and J ends lost 6 bases and 6 bases, in that order; junction bases with no gene match: 11. There are 15 residues in the CDR3. The CDR3 region is CASSLGTTPVNEQFF. The CDR3 bases are TGCGCCAGCAGTCTCGGGACTACTCCGGTCAATGAGCAGTTCTTC.

The rearrangement joins TRBV27 to TRBJ2-2; D unresolved. Germline CDR1 is MNHEY and CDR2 is SMNVEV (reference sequence). V shed 5 bases and J shed 4 bases, with 14 bases lying between them. This CDR3 comprises 15 residues. CDR3 sequence reads: CASSASRPITGELFF. The CDR3, as DNA: TGTGCCAGCAGTGCATCTCGTCCTATCACCGGGGAGCTGTTTTTT.

In its sample, this clonotype was seen a few times. The chain employs TRBV20-1 and TRBJ2-2; D not certain. This CDR3 has 13 residues. The germline V gene has CDR1 DFQATT and CDR2 SNEGSKA (reference sequence). V gave up 5 bases and J gave up 4 bases, with 11 bases separating them. For the CDR3, the DNA is TGCAGTGCTCTGTCCCCACTCACCGGGGAGCTGTTTTTT. Its protein is CSALSPLTGELFF.

The rearrangement joins TRBV2 to TRBJ1-2; perhaps TRBD1 as D (5 bases). The V end lost 3 bases, the J end lost 5 bases, and 10 bases lay between the germline ends. CDR1 and CDR2 (germline): SNHLY, FYNNEI. The CDR3 is 13 residues long. The CDR3 spells CASSDGGLYGYTF. The CDR3 DNA reads as TGTGCCAGCAGTGACGGGGGACTGTATGGCTACACCTTC.

The chain carries TRBV29-1 and TRBJ1-6; D may be TRBD1 (5 bases). Germline values: CDR1 SQVTM, CDR2 ANQGSEA. V dropped 6 bases and J dropped 7 bases, with 13 bases sitting between them. CDR3 length equals 13 residues. CDR3 in DNA: TGCAGCGTGAGAGAGGGGCAAAATTCACCCCTCCACTTT. Its protein is CSVREGQNSPLHF.

The J gene is TRBJ1-6, the V gene TRBV12-3 or TRBV12-4; a weak D match, TRBD1 (5 bases). V was trimmed by 3 bases and J by 7 bases, leaving 10 bases between them. The CDR3 totals 14 residues. CDR3 amino acids: CASSLGGWNSPLHF. Here the CDR3 DNA reads TGTGCCAGCAGTTTGGGGGGTTGGAATTCACCCCTCCACTTT.

Many counts were recorded for this clonotype. This sequence joins TRBV29-1 and TRBJ1-3, with 7 bases aligning to TRBD1. J lost 2 bases, V lost 7 bases, and 8 bases had no gene match. CDR1 SQVTM and CDR2 ANQGSEA come from the germline V gene. The CDR3 runs to 14 residues. The CDR3 loop reads CSAWDRLAGNTIYF. The CDR3 DNA reads TGCAGCGCCTGGGACAGACTAGCTGGAAACACCATATATTTT.

This clonotype has just a few counts. The genes are TRBV4-1 and TRBJ2-1; TRBD2 might be the D (6 bases). The CDR3 spans 14 residues. The V gene lost 0 bases and the J gene lost 9 bases, with 12 bases spanning the gap. CDR1 and CDR2 (germline): MGHRA, YSYEKL. As DNA, the CDR3 is TGCGCCAGCAGCCAAGATACGGGAGTGGTTGAGCAGTTCTTC. Translation: CASSQDTGVVEQFF.

This clonotype came up many times. The V gene is TRBV29-1, the J gene TRBJ2-7; 7 nucleotides match TRBD1. From germline, CDR1 is SQVTM and CDR2 ANQGSEA. This CDR3 region has 12 residues. With V trimmed by 7 bases and J by 2 bases, 5 bases remained unmatched. CDR3 DNA: TGCAGCGCAAGGACAGGCCCCTACGAGCAGTACTTC. Amino acids: CSARTGPYEQYF.

This clonotype has a count of ten or more. V and J are TRBV27 and TRBJ2-7; D gene uncertain. This CDR3 region has 13 residues. CDR1 MNHEY and CDR2 SMNVEV come from the germline V gene (reference sequence). The V and J ends lost 5 bases and 2 bases respectively, with 10 bases between them. The CDR3 coding sequence is TGTGCCAGCAGTCTCGGACCGACCTACGAGCAGTACGTC. It encodes CASSLGPTYEQYV.

This clonotype was picked up many times. The chain has TRBV13 and TRBJ2-7; D is possibly TRBD1 (6 bases). With 1 base removed from V and 3 bases from J, the gap between germline ends came to 13 bases. This CDR3 has 15 amino acids. Germline CDR1 and CDR2: PRHDT and FYEKMQ (reference sequence). CDR3 DNA sequence: TGTGCCAGCAGCTTAGCAGGGGCCCTACACTACGAGCAGTACTTC. Protein: CASSLAGALHYEQYF.

Points on this clonotype: Given a much more abundant clone one base away, this may be a read error. The rearrangement links TRBV5-1 to TRBJ1-1; possibly TRBD1 for D (5 bases). Germline V gene sequence: CDR1 SGHRS, CDR2 YFSETQ. Trimming stripped 4 bases from V and 5 bases from J, with 12 bases between. The length of the CDR3 is 13 residues. The CDR3 sequence is CASSVQEETEAFF. The CDR3, as DNA: TGCGCCAGCAGCGTACAGGAAGAAACTGAAGCTTTCTTT. Full variable domain (outside the CDR3, taken from reference TRBV5-1 and TRBJ1-1): KAGVTQTPRYLIKTRGQQVTLSCSPISGHRSVSWYQQTPGQGLQFLFEYFSETQRNKGNFPGRFSGRQFSNSRSEMNVSTLELGDSALYLCASSVQEETEAFFGQGTRLTVV.

Regarding this clonotype: One end of the junction is discordant with germline, which a read error may explain. The CDR3 DNA reads TGTGGCAGCAAGGGGGCGAACACCGGGGAGCTGTTTTTT. Its protein is CGSKGANTGELFF. V is TRBV6-1 and J is TRBJ2-2; tentative D call: TRBD1 (6 bases). Germline V gives CDR1 MNHNS, CDR2 SASEGT. The CDR3 loop spans 13 amino acids.

This clonotype was detected a few times. V is TRBV12-3 or TRBV12-4 and J is TRBJ2-1, with D possibly matching TRBD2 (7 bases). The CDR3 totals 20 residues. V was pared by 4 bases and J by 0 bases, with 25 bases between. The CDR3 sequence: CASSWGRGAAEPYSYNEQFF. The CDR3 nucleotides read TGTGCCAGCAGTTGGGGGAGGGGGGCCGCGGAGCCTTACTCCTACAATGAGCAGTTCTTC.